The 32 T cell receptor beta chains reported below all come from one sample, sequenced in a study of T cells expressing NK-cell markers. TCRdb reanalyzed the 5' RACE reads, giving one entry per CDR3 protein sequence and no DNA. The sample has about 440,000 distinct CDR3 sequences; the top ten hold about 7.3%. Sequenced sample: blood T cells: a sorted CD56 or NKG2C T cell subset, CD4+ or CD8+ T cells, or bulk PBMC T cells (not recorded which). Receptors originate from a woman between 18 and 70 years old in good health.

This chain links TRBV4-3 with TRBJ2-5. There are 15 residues in the CDR3. The germline CDR1 and CDR2 sequences are LGHNA and YSLEER. CDR3 region: CASSQDSENTETQYF.

The rearrangement uses TRBV28 and TRBJ1-4. Germline V gives CDR1 MDHEN, CDR2 SYDVKM. The CDR3 runs 12 residues. The CDR3 sequence: CASSFVSEKLFF.

The chain joins TRBV5-1 to TRBJ2-1; TCRdb calls TRBD2, which cannot be checked without DNA. Germline V gene data show CDR1 as SGHRS and CDR2 as YFSETQ. The CDR3 loop spans 15 amino acids. The CDR3 here is CASSLIAGAGNEQFF.

The chain joins TRBV7-2 to TRBJ2-5; lacking DNA, the TRBD1 call made by TCRdb goes unchecked. The CDR3 loop spans 16 amino acids. Germline V gives CDR1 SGHTA, CDR2 FQGNSA. CDR3 loop: CASSARDRGLGETQYF. Full variable domain (outside the CDR3, taken from reference TRBV7-2 and TRBJ2-5): GAGVSQSPSNKVTEKGKDVELRCDPISGHTALYWYRQSLGQGLEFLIYFQGNSAPDKSGLPSDRFSAERTGGSVSTLTIQRTQQEDSAVYLCASSARDRGLGETQYFGPGTRLLVL.

J is TRBJ2-2 and V is TRBV29-1; lacking DNA, the TRBD2 call made by TCRdb goes unchecked. The germline CDR1 and CDR2 sequences are SQVTM and ANQGSEA. CDR3 size: 14 residues. The CDR3 spells CSGRAGGAGGELFF.

This chain's CDR3 is CSASQGAPSLFGLHF. This rearrangement joins TRBV20-1 to TRBJ1-6; TCRdb returns TRBD1, unconfirmable since there is no DNA. CDR1 is DFQATT, CDR2 SNEGSKA, per germline (reference sequence). CDR3 length equals 15 residues.

The rearrangement joins TRBV28 to TRBJ1-5; TCRdb lists TRBD1, though no DNA is available to test this call. The CDR3 contains 16 residues. The germline V gene encodes CDR1 MDHEN and CDR2 SYDVKM. CDR3 protein: CASSLGHQGIGEPQHF.

The chain recombines TRBV9 with TRBJ2-5. The CDR3 is 15 amino acids. Germline V gene sequence: CDR1 SGDLS, CDR2 YYNGEE. The CDR3 loop reads CASSVGSKYQETQYF.

This rearrangement joins TRBV6-2 or TRBV6-3 to TRBJ2-2. Looked up from germline, CDR1 is MNHEY and CDR2 is SVGEGT. The CDR3 loop spans 15 amino acids. The CDR3 spells CASSYSILGTGELFF.

The gene calls are TRBV20-1 and TRBJ2-1; absent DNA, TCRdb's TRBD2 call cannot be checked. Germline V gene lookup returns CDR1 DFQATT and CDR2 SNEGSKA (reference sequence). The CDR3 totals 11 residues. CDR3 residues: CSADAGAPEFF.

This chain uses TRBV5-1 with TRBJ2-1; TCRdb calls TRBD2, which cannot be checked without DNA. Germline-derived CDR1 and CDR2 are SGHRS and YFSETQ. The CDR3 sequence is 16 residues long. CDR3 amino acids: CASSLTLAGGDNEQFF.

This sequence joins TRBV7-2 and TRBJ2-1; the D call of TRBD2 rests on TCRdb alone, since no DNA is present to check it. The CDR3 is 15 residues long. Germline CDR1 and CDR2: SGHTA and FQGNSA. The CDR3 reads CASSSTGLALNEQFF.

V is TRBV27 and J is TRBJ2-7; without DNA, the TCRdb call of TRBD1 cannot be checked. This CDR3 comprises 14 residues. CDR1 MNHEY and CDR2 SMNVEV come from the germline V gene (reference sequence). CDR3 amino acids: CASSLKGTAYEQYF.

This chain uses TRBV6-5 with TRBJ2-1; TCRdb designates TRBD2, a call that cannot be tested without DNA. CDR1 and CDR2 (germline): MNHEY, SVGAGI. This CDR3 has 18 amino acids. This chain's CDR3 is CASSYPGTGGGAPNEQFF.

This chain connects TRBV6-2 or TRBV6-3 to TRBJ2-2; TCRdb indicates TRBD2, and absent DNA this call remains unverified. This CDR3 region has 15 residues. Germline assignment: CDR1 MNHEY and CDR2 SVGEGT. Here the CDR3 reads CASSYAPTRSGELFF.

The chain uses TRBV12-3 or TRBV12-4 and TRBJ1-1; TCRdb's D call, TRBD1, is unchecked because there is no DNA. The CDR3 length is 12 residues. CDR3 loop: CASSPDAREAFF.

This rearrangement joins TRBV21-1 to TRBJ2-5. TRBV21-1 is flagged as a pseudogene. The CDR3 has 14 amino acids. CDR3: CASSKTGHRETQYF.

The chain is built from TRBV6-5 and TRBJ1-6. Germline CDR1 is MNHEY and CDR2 is SVGAGI. This CDR3 region has 15 residues. This chain's CDR3 is CASSSQIAVNSPLHF.

The chain has TRBV20-1 and TRBJ2-7. CDR3 length equals 12 residues. Germline V gene lookup returns CDR1 DFQATT and CDR2 SNEGSKA (reference sequence). This CDR3 is CSARAWSYEQYF.

The chain carries TRBV7-8 and TRBJ2-7; no DNA is available, so the TRBD2 call from TCRdb remains unchecked. The V gene's germline CDR1 is SGHVS and CDR2 FQNEAQ. The CDR3 is 16 amino acids. CDR3 sequence: CASSFFEGTYSYEQYF.

The chain couples TRBV30 to TRBJ2-7; the TRBD1 assignment by TCRdb is unverifiable without DNA. This CDR3 comprises 14 residues. CDR1 is GTSNPN, CDR2 SVGIG, per germline (reference sequence). CDR3 sequence reads: CAWRTTGIGYEQYF.

V is TRBV4-3 and J is TRBJ2-6; the D call of TRBD2 rests on TCRdb alone, since no DNA is present to check it. The CDR3 is made up of 18 amino acids. CDR1 and CDR2 (germline): LGHNA, YSLEER. CDR3 loop: CASSQDSVGASGANVLTF.

V usage is TRBV6-5 and J usage is TRBJ2-7; TCRdb outputs TRBD2, but without DNA this stays unchecked. The CDR3 totals 15 residues. The germline V gene encodes CDR1 MNHEY and CDR2 SVGAGI. This CDR3 is CASSSRTSGKGEQYF.

The V call is TRBV11-2, the J call TRBJ2-3; TCRdb's D call, TRBD2, is unchecked because there is no DNA. The V gene's germline CDR1 is SGHAT and CDR2 FQNNGV. This CDR3 region has 15 residues. The CDR3 spells CASSLDSVGGDTQYF.

J is TRBJ1-1 and V is TRBV28. Germline CDR1 MDHEN, CDR2 SYDVKM. The CDR3 sequence is 15 residues long. The CDR3 region is CASSLTSSMNTEAFF.

This chain uses TRBV28 with TRBJ1-2; TCRdb outputs TRBD1, but without DNA this stays unchecked. The CDR3 runs 14 residues. Germline CDR1 and CDR2: MDHEN and SYDVKM. The chain's CDR3 is CASSPGTRSYGYTF.

The chain combines TRBV4-2 with TRBJ1-4; TCRdb calls TRBD1, which cannot be checked without DNA. Per germline, CDR1 LGHNA and CDR2 YNFKEQ. This CDR3 contains 15 residues. The CDR3 sequence: CASSWGQGAGEKLFF.

The chain carries TRBV4-1 and TRBJ2-3; the D call of TRBD1 rests on TCRdb alone, since no DNA is present to check it. Germline CDR1 reads MGHRA; CDR2 reads YSYEKL. This CDR3 is built from 18 residues. The CDR3 is CASSPEVRQGASTDTQYF.

The chain recombines TRBV20-1 with TRBJ2-3; the D call from TCRdb, TRBD2, cannot be confirmed without DNA. CDR1 DFQATT and CDR2 SNEGSKA come from the germline V gene (reference sequence). The CDR3 contains 15 residues. The CDR3 is CSDRRLAGTLDTQYF.

The rearrangement links TRBV7-8 to TRBJ2-2; the TRBD1 assignment by TCRdb is unverifiable without DNA. CDR3 size: 16 residues. Germline lookup yields CDR1 SGHVS and CDR2 FQNEAQ. CDR3 loop: CASSPTPMANTGELFF.

The chain joins TRBV10-1 to TRBJ1-5. The CDR3 spans 13 residues. The germline V gene encodes CDR1 WNHNN and CDR2 SYGVQD (reference sequence). The CDR3 region is CASSVLRDQPQHF.

The CDR3: CASSIRGVNSPLHF. The chain uses TRBV7-2 and TRBJ1-6; TCRdb lists TRBD1, though no DNA is available to test this call. Germline CDR1 is SGHTA and CDR2 is FQGNSA. The CDR3 is 14 residues long.